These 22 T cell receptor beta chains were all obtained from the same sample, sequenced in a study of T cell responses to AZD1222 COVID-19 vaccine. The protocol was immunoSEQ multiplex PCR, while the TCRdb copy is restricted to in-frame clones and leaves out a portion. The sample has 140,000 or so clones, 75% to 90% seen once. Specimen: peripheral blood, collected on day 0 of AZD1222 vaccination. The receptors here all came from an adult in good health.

The CDR3 DNA follows: TGTGCCAGCAGTTTCGTCTGGGGACCTAATGAAAAACTGTTTTTT. Encoded protein: CASSFVWGPNEKLFF. The J gene is TRBJ1-4, the V gene TRBV6-6; a weak D match, TRBD1 (5 bases). Trimming shortened V by 4 bases and J by 3 bases, and 12 bases separated the two germline ends. This CDR3 contains 15 residues. CDR1 is MNHNY, CDR2 SVGAGI, per germline (reference sequence).

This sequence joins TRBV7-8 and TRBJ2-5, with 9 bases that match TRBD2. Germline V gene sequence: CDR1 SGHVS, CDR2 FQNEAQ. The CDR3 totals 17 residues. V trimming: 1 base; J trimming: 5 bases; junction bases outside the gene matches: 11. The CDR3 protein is CASSLVGVAGDGETQYF. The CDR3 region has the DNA TGTGCCAGCAGCTTAGTTGGGGTAGCGGGAGATGGGGAGACCCAGTACTTC.

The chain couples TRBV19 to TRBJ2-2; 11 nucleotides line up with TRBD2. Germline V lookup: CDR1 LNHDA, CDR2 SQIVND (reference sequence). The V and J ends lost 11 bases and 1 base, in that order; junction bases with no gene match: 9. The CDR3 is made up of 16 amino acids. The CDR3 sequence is CASGRLAGGNTGELFF. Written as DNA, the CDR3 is TGTGCCTCCGGCCGCCTAGCGGGAGGGAACACCGGGGAGCTGTTTTTT.

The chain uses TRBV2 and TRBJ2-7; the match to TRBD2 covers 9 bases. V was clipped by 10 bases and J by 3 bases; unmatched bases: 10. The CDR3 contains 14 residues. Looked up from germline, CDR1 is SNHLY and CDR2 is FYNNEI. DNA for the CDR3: TGTGCCACATCCTCCGGGACTAGCCTCTACGAGCAGTACTTC. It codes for CATSSGTSLYEQYF.

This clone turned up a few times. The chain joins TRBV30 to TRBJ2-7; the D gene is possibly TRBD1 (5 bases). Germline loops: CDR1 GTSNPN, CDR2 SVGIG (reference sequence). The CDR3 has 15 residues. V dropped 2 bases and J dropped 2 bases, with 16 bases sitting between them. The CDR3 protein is CAWSPGHRPPYEQYF. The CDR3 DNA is TGTGCCTGGAGTCCTGGACACCGTCCCCCCTACGAGCAGTACTTC.

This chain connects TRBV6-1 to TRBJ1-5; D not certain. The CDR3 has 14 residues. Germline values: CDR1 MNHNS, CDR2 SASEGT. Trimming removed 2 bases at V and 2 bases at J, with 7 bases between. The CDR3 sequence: CASSERWGNQPQHF. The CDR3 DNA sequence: TGTGCCAGCAGTGAAAGGTGGGGCAATCAGCCCCAGCATTTT.

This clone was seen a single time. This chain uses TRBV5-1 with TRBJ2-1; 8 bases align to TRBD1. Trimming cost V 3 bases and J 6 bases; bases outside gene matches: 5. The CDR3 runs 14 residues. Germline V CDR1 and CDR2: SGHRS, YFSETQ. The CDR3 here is CASSYGQGSNEQFF. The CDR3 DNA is TGCGCCAGCAGCTATGGACAGGGTTCCAATGAGCAGTTCTTC.

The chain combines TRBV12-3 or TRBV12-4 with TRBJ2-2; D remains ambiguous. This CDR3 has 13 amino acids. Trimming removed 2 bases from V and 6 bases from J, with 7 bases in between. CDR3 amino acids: CASSLRWAGELFF. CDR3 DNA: TGTGCCAGCAGTTTAAGATGGGCCGGGGAGCTGTTTTTT.

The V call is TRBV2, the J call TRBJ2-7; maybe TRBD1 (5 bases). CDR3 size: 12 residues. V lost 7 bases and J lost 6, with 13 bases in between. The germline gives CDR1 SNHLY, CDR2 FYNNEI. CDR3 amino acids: CASNLDRGEQYF. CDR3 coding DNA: TGTGCCAGCAACCTCGACAGAGGCGAGCAGTACTTC.

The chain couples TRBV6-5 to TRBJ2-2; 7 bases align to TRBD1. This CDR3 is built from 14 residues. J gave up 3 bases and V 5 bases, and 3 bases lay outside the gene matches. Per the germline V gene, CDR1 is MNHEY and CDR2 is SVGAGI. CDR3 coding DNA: TGTGCCAGCAGTCACGGGACAGACACCGGGGAGCTGTTTTTT. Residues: CASSHGTDTGELFF.

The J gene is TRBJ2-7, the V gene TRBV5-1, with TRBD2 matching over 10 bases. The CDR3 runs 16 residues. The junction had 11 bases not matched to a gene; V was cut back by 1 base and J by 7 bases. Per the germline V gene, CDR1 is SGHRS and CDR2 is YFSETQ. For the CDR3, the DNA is TGCGCCAGCAGCTTGAGAGCGGGGGGGCCAGTTGATGAGCAGTACTTC. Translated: CASSLRAGGPVDEQYF.

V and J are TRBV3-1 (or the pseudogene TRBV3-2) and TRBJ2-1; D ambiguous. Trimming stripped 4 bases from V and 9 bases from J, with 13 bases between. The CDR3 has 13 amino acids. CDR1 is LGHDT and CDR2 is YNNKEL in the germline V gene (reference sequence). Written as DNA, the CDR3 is TGTGCCAGCAGCCGCCGTAGAGAAGCTGAGCAGTTCTTC. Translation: CASSRRREAEQFF.

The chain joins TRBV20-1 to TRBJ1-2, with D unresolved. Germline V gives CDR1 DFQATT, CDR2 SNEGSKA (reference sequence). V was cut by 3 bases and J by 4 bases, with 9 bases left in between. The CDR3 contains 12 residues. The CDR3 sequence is CSASESIYGYTF. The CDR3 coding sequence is TGCAGTGCTAGTGAGAGTATCTATGGCTACACCTTC.

The CDR3 DNA follows: TGCGCCAGCAGCCTCACCGGGACCTCCACAGATACGCAGTATTTT. Residues: CASSLTGTSTDTQYF. The chain uses TRBV4-1 and TRBJ2-3; D assignment may be TRBD1 or TRBD2 (5 bases each). The CDR3 is 15 amino acids. Germline V gene sequence: CDR1 MGHRA, CDR2 YSYEKL. V lost 4 bases and J 2 bases, leaving 13 bases between the germline ends.

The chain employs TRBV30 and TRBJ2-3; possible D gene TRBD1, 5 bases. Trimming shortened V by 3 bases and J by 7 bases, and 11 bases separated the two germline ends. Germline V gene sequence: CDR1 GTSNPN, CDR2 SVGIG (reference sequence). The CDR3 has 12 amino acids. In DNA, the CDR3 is TGTGCCTGGAGCCAGGGCCGATATACGCAGTATTTT. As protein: CAWSQGRYTQYF.

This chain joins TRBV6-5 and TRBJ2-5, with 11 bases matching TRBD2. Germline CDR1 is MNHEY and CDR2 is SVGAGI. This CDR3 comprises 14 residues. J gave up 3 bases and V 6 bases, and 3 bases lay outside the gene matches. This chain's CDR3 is CASRVTSGEETQYF. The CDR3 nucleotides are TGTGCCAGCAGGGTGACTAGCGGGGAAGAGACCCAGTACTTC.

CDR3 residues: CATSRGGGAGTNTIYF. The CDR3 DNA reads as TGTGCCACCAGCAGAGGGGGGGGTGCAGGGACAAACACCATATATTTT. J is TRBJ1-3 and V is TRBV15, with D maybe TRBD1 (5 bases). Germline V gives CDR1 LNHNV, CDR2 YYDKDF (reference sequence). Trimming shortened V by 1 base and J by 6 bases, and 16 bases separated the two germline ends. The CDR3 sequence is 16 residues long.

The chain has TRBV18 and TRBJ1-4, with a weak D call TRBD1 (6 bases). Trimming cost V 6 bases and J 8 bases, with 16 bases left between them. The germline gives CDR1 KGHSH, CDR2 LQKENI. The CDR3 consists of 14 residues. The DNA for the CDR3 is TGTGCCAGCTCTCAGGGGTTAGCGTTGGAAAAACTGTTTTTT. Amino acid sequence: CASSQGLALEKLFF. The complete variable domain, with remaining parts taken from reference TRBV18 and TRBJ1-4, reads NAGVMQNPRHLVRRRGQEARLRCSPMKGHSHVYWYRQLPEEGLKFMVYLQKENIIDESGMPKERFSAEFPKEGPSILRIQQVVRGDSAAYFCASSQGLALEKLFFGSGTQLSVL.

CDR3 coding DNA: TGTGCCAGTAGTATGAATGGTAGGACGGCCGGAGGGGAAAAACTGTTTTTT. It yields the protein CASSMNGRTAGGEKLFF. V usage is TRBV19 and J usage is TRBJ1-4; no clear D. Germline V gene data show CDR1 as LNHDA and CDR2 as SQIVND (reference sequence). This CDR3 region has 17 residues. V was clipped by 3 bases and J by 8 bases, with 22 bases between them. Full variable domain (outside the CDR3, taken from reference TRBV19 and TRBJ1-4): DGGITQSPKYLFRKEGQNVTLSCEQNLNHDAMYWYRQDPGQGLRLIYYSQIVNDFQKGDIAEGYSVSREKKESFPLTVTSAQKNPTAFYLCASSMNGRTAGGEKLFFGSGTQLSVL.

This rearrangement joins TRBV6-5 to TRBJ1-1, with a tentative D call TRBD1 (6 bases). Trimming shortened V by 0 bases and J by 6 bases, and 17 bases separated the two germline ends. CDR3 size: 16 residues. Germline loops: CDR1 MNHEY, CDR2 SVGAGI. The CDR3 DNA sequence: TGTGCCAGCAGTTACTCGGCAGGGGCCGGGGCCGCTGAAGCTTTCTTT. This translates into CASSYSAGAGAAEAFF.

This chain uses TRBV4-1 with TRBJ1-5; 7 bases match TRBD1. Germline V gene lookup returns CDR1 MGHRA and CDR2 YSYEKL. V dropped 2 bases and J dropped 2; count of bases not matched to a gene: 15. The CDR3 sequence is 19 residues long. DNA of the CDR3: TGCGCCAGCAGCCAACTTGACAGGGCCCAGAGGGTAGGCAATCAGCCCCAGCATTTT. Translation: CASSQLDRAQRVGNQPQHF.

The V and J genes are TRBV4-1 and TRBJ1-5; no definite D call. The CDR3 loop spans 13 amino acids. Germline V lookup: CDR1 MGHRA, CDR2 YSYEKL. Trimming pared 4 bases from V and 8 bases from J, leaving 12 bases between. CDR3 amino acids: CASSLIGIEPQHF. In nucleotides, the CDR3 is TGCGCCAGCAGCCTAATCGGGATTGAGCCCCAGCATTTT.